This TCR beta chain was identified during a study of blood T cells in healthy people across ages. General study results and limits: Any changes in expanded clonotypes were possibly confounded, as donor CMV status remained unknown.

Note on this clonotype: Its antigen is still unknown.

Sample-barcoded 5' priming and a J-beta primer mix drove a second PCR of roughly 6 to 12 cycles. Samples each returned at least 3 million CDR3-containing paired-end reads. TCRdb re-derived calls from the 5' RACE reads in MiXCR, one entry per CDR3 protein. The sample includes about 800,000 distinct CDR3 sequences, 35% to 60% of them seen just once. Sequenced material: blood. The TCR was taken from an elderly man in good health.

The CDR3 loop reads CASSVAGGQRETQYF. CDR3 in DNA: TGTGCCAGCAGCGTAGCGGGGGGTCAAAGGGAGACCCAGTACTTC. J is TRBJ2-7 and V is TRBV9; 7 bases are a match to TRBD2. Near its end, the DNA agrees better with TRBJ2-5, so the J call may be wrong. The CDR3 length is 15 residues. Germline-derived CDR1 and CDR2 are SGDLS and YYNGEE.